This T cell receptor beta chain was profiled in a study of blood T cell repertoires in COVID-19. The wider study: The study drew acute and convalescent COVID-19 samples from the United States, Italy and Spain.

V was clipped by 5 bases and J by 5 bases, with 12 bases between them. The CDR3 length is 14 residues. Germline CDR1 is LNHDA and CDR2 is SQIVND (reference sequence). In the authors' methods: Estimated nucleated cell counts came from reference gene primer amplification. Clones were sequenced by immunoSEQ multiplex PCR, and TCRdb holds only the in-frame ones, with some missing. V and J calls and clone size come straight from that table; D and trimming were deduced from the DNA. The sample has 70,000 or so clones; around four fifths are singletons. The clonotype comes from a man in his sixties with COVID-19, enrolled during active disease. The chain couples TRBV19 to TRBJ1-4; D uncertain. Sequencing was performed on peripheral blood. The CDR3 bases are TGTGCCAGTAGTCCTGGACTGAGGAATGAAAAACTGTTTTTT. Translation gives CASSPGLRNEKLFF.